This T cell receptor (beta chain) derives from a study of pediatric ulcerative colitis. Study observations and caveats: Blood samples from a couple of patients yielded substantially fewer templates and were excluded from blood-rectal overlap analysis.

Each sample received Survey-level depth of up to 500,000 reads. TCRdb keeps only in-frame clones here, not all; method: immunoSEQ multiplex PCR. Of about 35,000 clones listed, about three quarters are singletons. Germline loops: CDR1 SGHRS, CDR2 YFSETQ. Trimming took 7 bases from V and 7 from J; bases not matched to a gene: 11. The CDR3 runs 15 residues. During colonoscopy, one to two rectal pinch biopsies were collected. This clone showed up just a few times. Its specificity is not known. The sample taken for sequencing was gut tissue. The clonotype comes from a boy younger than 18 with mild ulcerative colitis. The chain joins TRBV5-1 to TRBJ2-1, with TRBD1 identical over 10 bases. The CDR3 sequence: CASFRGTGVRNEQFF. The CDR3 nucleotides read TGCGCCAGCTTCAGAGGGACAGGGGTCAGGAATGAGCAGTTCTTC.